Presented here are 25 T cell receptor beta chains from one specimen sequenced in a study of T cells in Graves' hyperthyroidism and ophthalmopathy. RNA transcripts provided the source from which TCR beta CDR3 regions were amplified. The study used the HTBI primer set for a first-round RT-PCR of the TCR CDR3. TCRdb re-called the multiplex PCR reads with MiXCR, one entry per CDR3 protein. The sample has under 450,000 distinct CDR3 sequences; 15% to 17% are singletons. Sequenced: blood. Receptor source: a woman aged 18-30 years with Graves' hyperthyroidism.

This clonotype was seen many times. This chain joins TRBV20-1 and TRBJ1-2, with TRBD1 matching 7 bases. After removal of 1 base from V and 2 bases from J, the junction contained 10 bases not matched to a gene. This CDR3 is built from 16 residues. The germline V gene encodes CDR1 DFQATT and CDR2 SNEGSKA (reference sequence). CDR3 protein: CSARVRDRVKNYGYTF. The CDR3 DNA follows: TGCAGTGCTAGAGTCAGAGACAGGGTTAAGAACTATGGCTACACCTTC.

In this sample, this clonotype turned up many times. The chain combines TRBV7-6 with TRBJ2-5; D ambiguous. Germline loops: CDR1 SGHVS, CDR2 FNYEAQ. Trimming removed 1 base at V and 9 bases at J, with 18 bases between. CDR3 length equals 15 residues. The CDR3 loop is CASSLVSHRPEAQYF. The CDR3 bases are TGTGCCAGCAGCTTAGTCAGTCACCGACCCGAGGCCCAGTACTTC. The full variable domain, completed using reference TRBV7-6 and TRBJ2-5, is GAGVSQSPRYKVTKRGQDVALRCDPISGHVSLYWYRQALGQGPEFLTYFNYEAQQDKSGLPNDRFSAERPEGSISTLTIQRTEQRDSAMYRCASSLVSHRPEAQYFGPGTRLLVL.

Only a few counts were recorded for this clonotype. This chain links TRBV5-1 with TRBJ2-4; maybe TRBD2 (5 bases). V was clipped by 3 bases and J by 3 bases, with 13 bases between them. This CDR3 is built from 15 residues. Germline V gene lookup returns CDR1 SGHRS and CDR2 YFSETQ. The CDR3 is CASSYSSGYKNIQYF. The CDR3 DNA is TGCGCCAGCAGCTACTCCTCGGGGTACAAAAACATTCAGTACTTC. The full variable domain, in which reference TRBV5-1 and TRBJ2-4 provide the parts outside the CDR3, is KAGVTQTPRYLIKTRGQQVTLSCSPISGHRSVSWYQQTPGQGLQFLFEYFSETQRNKGNFPGRFSGRQFSNSRSEMNVSTLELGDSALYLCASSYSSGYKNIQYFGAGTRLSVL.

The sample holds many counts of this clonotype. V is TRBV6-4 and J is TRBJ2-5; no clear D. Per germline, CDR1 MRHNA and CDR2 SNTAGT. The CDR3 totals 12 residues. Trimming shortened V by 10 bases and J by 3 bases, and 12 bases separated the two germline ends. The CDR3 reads CATKGPEETQYF. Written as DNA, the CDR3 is TGTGCCACGAAAGGGCCGGAAGAGACCCAGTACTTC.

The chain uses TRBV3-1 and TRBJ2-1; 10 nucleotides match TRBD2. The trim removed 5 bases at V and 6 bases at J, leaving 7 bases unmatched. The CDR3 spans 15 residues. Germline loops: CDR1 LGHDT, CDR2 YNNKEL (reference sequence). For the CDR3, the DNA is TGTGCCAGCAGCACCGGGAGCGGGGGGGCCAATGAGCAGTTCTTC. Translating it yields CASSTGSGGANEQFF.

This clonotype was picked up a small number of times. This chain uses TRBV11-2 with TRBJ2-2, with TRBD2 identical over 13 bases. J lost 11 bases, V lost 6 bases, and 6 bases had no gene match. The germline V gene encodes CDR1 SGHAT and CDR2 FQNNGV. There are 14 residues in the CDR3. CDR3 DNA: TGTGCCAGCAGTCCACTAGCGGGAGGGTTTGAGCTGTTTTTT. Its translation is CASSPLAGGFELFF.

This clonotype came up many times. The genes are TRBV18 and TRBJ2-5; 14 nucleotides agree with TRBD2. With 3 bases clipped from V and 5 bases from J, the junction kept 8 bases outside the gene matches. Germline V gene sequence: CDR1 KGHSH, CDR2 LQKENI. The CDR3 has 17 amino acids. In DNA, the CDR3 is TGTGCCAGCTCACCCGGGACTAGCGGGGGCGGCCGGGAGACCCAGTACTTC. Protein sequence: CASSPGTSGGGRETQYF.

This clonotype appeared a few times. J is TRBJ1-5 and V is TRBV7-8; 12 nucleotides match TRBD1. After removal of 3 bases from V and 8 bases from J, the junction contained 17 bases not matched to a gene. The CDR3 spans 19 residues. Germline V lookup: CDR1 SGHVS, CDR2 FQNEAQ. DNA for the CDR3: TGTGCCAGCAGCTTTGACCACTCCGGGGACAGGGGGCGGCGGAAGCCCCAGCATTTT. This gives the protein CASSFDHSGDRGRRKPQHF.

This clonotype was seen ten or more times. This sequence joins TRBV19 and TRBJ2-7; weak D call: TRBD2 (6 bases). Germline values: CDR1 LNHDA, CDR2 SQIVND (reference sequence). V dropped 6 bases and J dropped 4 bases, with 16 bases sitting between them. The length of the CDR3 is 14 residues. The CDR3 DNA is TGTGCCAGTAGCAGCGGACCGGAGGGGTACGAGCAGTACTTC. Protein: CASSSGPEGYEQYF.

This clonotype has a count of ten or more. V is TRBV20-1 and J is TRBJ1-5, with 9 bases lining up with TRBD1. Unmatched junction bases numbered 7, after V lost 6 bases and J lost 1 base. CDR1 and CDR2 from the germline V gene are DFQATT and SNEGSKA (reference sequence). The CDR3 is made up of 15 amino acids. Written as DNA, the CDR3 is TGCAGTGCCCAAAGGACAGGGGCGAGCAATCAGCCCCAGCATTTT. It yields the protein CSAQRTGASNQPQHF.

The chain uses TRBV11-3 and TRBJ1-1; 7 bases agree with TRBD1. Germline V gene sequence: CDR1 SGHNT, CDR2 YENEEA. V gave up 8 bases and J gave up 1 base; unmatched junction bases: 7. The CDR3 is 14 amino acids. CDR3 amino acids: CASGRGPGNTEAFF. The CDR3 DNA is TGTGCCAGCGGAAGGGGGCCAGGGAACACTGAAGCTTTCTTT.

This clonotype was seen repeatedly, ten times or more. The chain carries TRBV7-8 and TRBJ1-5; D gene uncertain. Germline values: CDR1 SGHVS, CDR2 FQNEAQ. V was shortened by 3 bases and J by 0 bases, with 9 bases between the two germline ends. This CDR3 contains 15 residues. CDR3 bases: TGTGCCAGCAGCTTCTTTCTTTATAGCAATCAGCCCCAGCATTTT. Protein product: CASSFFLYSNQPQHF.

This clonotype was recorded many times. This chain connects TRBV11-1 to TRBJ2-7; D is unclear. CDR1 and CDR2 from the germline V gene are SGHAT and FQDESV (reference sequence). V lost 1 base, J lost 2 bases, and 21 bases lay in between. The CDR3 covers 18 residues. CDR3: CASSLVEDLRPSAYEQYF. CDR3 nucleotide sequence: TGTGCCAGCAGCTTAGTAGAGGACCTCAGACCCAGCGCCTACGAGCAGTACTTC.

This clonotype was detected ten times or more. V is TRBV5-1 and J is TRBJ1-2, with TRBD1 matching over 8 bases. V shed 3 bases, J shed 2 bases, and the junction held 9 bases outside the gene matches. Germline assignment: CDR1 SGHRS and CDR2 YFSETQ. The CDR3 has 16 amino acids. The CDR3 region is CASSWGLDRENYGYTF. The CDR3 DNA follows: TGCGCCAGCAGCTGGGGCTTGGACAGGGAAAACTATGGCTACACCTTC.

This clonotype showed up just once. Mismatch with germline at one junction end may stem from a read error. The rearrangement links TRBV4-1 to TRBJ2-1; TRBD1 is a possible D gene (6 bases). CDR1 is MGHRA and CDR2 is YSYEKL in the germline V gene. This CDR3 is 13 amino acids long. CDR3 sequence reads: CASSQLPLDRKVF. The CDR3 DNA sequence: TGCGCCAGCAGCCAACTCCCTTTGGACAGAAAGGTCTTC.

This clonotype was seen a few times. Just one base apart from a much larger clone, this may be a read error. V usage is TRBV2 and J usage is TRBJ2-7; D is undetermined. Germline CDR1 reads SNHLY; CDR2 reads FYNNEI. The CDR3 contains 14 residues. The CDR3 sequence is CATSDPRTRYEQYF. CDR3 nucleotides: TGTGCCACCAGTGATCCCCGGACCCGCTACGAGCAGTACTTC.

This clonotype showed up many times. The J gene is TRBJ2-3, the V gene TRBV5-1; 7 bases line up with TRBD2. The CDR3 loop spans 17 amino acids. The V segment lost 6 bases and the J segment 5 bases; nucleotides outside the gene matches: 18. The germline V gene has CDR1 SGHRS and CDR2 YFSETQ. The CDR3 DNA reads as TGCGCCAGCAAGTTCCGACTAGGATCGGGGGGTGTAGATACGCAGTATTTT. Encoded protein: CASKFRLGSGGVDTQYF. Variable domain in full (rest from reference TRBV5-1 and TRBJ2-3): KAGVTQTPRYLIKTRGQQVTLSCSPISGHRSVSWYQQTPGQGLQFLFEYFSETQRNKGNFPGRFSGRQFSNSRSEMNVSTLELGDSALYLCASKFRLGSGGVDTQYFGPGTRLTVL.

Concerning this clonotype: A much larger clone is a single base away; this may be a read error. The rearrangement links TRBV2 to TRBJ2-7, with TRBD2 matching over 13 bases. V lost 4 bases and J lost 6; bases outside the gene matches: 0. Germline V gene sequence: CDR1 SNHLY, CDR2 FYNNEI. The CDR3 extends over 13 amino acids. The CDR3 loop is CASSGTSGSEQYF. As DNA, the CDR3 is TGTGCCAGCAGTGGGACTAGCGGGAGCGAGCAGTACTTC.

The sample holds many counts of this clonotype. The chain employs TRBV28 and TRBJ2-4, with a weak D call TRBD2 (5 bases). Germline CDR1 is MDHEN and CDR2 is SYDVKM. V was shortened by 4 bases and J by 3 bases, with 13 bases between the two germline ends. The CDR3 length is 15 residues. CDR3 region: CASSSRGGVKNIQYF. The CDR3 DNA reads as TGTGCCAGCAGTTCTCGCGGAGGAGTCAAAAACATTCAGTACTTC.

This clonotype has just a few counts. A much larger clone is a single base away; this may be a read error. The CDR3 is CASSMGTASYNSPLHF. CDR3 coding DNA: TGCGCCAGCAGCATGGGGACGGCCTCCTATAATTCACCCCTCCACTTT. The genes are TRBV4-1 and TRBJ1-6; a possible D gene is TRBD1 (5 bases). Per the germline V gene, CDR1 is MGHRA and CDR2 is YSYEKL. The germline V and J ends were trimmed by 5 bases and 0 bases, with 11 bases remaining between them. CDR3 length: 16 residues.

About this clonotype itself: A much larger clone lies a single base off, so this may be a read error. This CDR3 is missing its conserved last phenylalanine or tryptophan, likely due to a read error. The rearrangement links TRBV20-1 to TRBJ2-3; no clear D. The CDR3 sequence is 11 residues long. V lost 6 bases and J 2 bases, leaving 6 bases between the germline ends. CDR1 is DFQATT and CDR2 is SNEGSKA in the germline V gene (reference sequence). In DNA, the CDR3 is TGCAGTGCGATATTCACAGATACGCAGTATCTT. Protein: CSAIFTDTQYL.

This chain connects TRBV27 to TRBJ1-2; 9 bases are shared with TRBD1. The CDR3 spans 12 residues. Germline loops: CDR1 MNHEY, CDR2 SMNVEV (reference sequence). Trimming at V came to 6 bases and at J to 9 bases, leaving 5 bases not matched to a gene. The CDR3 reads CASRLTGGSYTF. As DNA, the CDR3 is TGTGCCAGCAGGCTAACAGGGGGCAGCTACACCTTC.

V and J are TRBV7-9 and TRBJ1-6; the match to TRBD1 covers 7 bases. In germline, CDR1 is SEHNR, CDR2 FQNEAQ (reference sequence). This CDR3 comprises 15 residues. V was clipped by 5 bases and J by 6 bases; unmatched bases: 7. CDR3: CASSQLGTVNSPLHF. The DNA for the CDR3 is TGTGCCAGCAGCCAACTTGGGACAGTTAATTCACCCCTCCACTTT.

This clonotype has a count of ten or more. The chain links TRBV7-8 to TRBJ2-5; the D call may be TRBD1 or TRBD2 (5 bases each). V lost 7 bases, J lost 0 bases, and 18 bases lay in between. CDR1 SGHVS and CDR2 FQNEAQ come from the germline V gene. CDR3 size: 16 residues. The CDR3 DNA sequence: TGTGCCAGCAACTACACCGGGACCGCATACCAAGAGACCCAGTACTTC. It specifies CASNYTGTAYQETQYF.

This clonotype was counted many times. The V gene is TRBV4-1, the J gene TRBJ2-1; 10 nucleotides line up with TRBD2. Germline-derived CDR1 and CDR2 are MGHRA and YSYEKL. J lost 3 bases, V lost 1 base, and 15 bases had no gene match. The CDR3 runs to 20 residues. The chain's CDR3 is CASSQGLLGWTSGIYNEQFF. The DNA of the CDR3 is TGCGCCAGCAGCCAAGGGCTCCTGGGATGGACTAGCGGAATCTACAATGAGCAGTTCTTC.